Below are 21 T cell receptor beta chains sequenced from a single sample in a study of PD-1 blockade in classical Hodgkin lymphoma. This sample's time point: cycle 4 day 1 (C4D1), after six to seven weeks of nivolumab. Every patient was affected by relapse after autologous stem cell transplantation, while exposure to brentuximab vedotin was not uniform. Clones were read by immunoSEQ multiplex PCR, and TCRdb kept only the in-frame ones, dropping some. The sample holds 20,000 to 25,000 clones; 81% are singletons and the top ten take over 20%. The input for sequencing was peripheral blood mononuclear cells (PBMCs), taken before the fourth cycle of nivolumab. These receptors all stem from a human donor with classical Hodgkin lymphoma.

The chain combines TRBV6-5 with TRBJ2-3, with 9 bases matching TRBD1. The CDR3 length is 15 residues. From germline, CDR1 is MNHEY and CDR2 SVGAGI. Trimming cost V 7 bases and J 3 bases; bases outside gene matches: 8. The DNA for the CDR3 is TGTGCCAGCAATGCTCCGGGACAGGGAACAGATACGCAGTATTTT. Translating it yields CASNAPGQGTDTQYF.

In its sample, this clone was seen once. This rearrangement joins TRBV28 to TRBJ1-2; 10 bases align to TRBD1. Germline assignment: CDR1 MDHEN and CDR2 SYDVKM. V trimming: 2 bases; J trimming: 7 bases; junction bases outside the gene matches: 4. The CDR3 loop spans 14 amino acids. The CDR3 nucleotides read TGTGCCAGCAGTTTAGCTGGGACAGGGGTTGGCTACACCTTC. This codes for CASSLAGTGVGYTF.

V gene TRBV7-8 combines with J gene TRBJ2-5; 7 bases fit TRBD1. Trimming took 8 bases from V and 5 from J; bases not matched to a gene: 14. Per the germline V gene, CDR1 is SGHVS and CDR2 is FQNEAQ. CDR3 size: 15 residues. This CDR3 reads CASRPTPQGRETQYF. CDR3 bases: TGTGCCAGCCGCCCTACCCCACAGGGGCGGGAGACCCAGTACTTC.

The chain combines TRBV6-1 with TRBJ1-1, with a tentative D call TRBD1 (5 bases). CDR3 length: 13 residues. Trimming removed 4 bases from V and 4 bases from J, with 10 bases in between. Looked up from germline, CDR1 is MNHNS and CDR2 is SASEGT. The DNA of the CDR3 is TGTGCCAGCAGTGGGGACCAGGGCACTGAAGCTTTCTTT. This codes for CASSGDQGTEAFF.

This rearrangement joins TRBV4-2 to TRBJ2-7, with D possibly matching TRBD1 (5 bases). Germline CDR1 reads LGHNA; CDR2 reads YNFKEQ. Trimming stripped 3 bases from V and 6 bases from J, with 6 bases between. CDR3 size: 11 residues. DNA of the CDR3: TGTGCCAGCAGCCAGGGGCGCGAGCAGTACTTC. This encodes CASSQGREQYF.

This clone was picked up many times. The rearrangement uses TRBV5-1 and TRBJ1-1; D unclear. Germline CDR1 and CDR2: SGHRS and YFSETQ. CDR3 length: 14 amino acids. V gave up 2 bases and J gave up 0 bases, with 8 bases separating them. CDR3 sequence reads: CASSFGEVNTEAFF. CDR3 in DNA: TGCGCCAGCAGCTTCGGAGAAGTGAACACTGAAGCTTTCTTT.

V and J are TRBV9 and TRBJ2-3, with TRBD2 matching over 7 bases. This CDR3 is built from 16 residues. V dropped 0 bases and J dropped 3; count of bases not matched to a gene: 7. Germline V gene lookup returns CDR1 SGDLS and CDR2 YYNGEE. CDR3 region: CASSVEAGSGTDTQYF. In nucleotides, the CDR3 is TGTGCCAGCAGCGTAGAAGCGGGGTCGGGGACAGATACGCAGTATTTT.

Only one count was recorded for this clone. V usage is TRBV5-4 and J usage is TRBJ2-3, with 7 bases aligning to TRBD1. The germline CDR1 and CDR2 sequences are SGHNT and YYREEE (reference sequence). V dropped 5 bases and J dropped 4; count of bases not matched to a gene: 13. This CDR3 is built from 16 residues. The CDR3 reads CASRGGPVPAADTQYF. The CDR3 DNA reads as TGTGCCAGCAGAGGGGGCCCAGTTCCCGCGGCAGATACGCAGTATTTT.

The V call is TRBV19, the J call TRBJ2-2; D perhaps matches TRBD1 (5 bases). CDR3 length: 13 residues. Germline values: CDR1 LNHDA, CDR2 SQIVND (reference sequence). Trimming left V 10 bases short and J 4 bases short, with 13 bases between. CDR3: CATRRGGTGELFF. DNA for the CDR3: TGTGCCACCCGAAGGGGCGGCACCGGGGAGCTGTTTTTT.

A single count supports this clone. The J gene is TRBJ1-1, the V gene TRBV7-9; TRBD1 aligns across 11 bases. CDR3 size: 15 residues. CDR1 SEHNR and CDR2 FQNEAQ come from the germline V gene (reference sequence). Losses at the gene ends were 5 bases for V and 1 base for J; bases not matched to a gene: 3. DNA of the CDR3: TGTGCCAGCAGCGGGACAGGGGGGCCGAACACTGAAGCTTTCTTT. Translation: CASSGTGGPNTEAFF. The full variable domain, in which reference TRBV7-9 and TRBJ1-1 provide the parts outside the CDR3, is DTGVSQNPRHKITKRGQNVTFRCDPISEHNRLYWYRQTLGQGPEFLTYFQNEAQLEKSRLLSDRFSAERPKGSFSTLEIQRTEQGDSAMYLCASSGTGGPNTEAFFGQGTRLTVV.

This clone was picked up one time. The rearrangement links TRBV5-4 to TRBJ2-1, with 12 positions matching TRBD2. Germline CDR1 is SGHNT and CDR2 is YYREEE (reference sequence). The ends lost 7 bases at V and 0 bases at J; junction bases unmatched: 11. There are 18 residues in the CDR3. CDR3 sequence reads: CASELGTSGPSSYNEQFF. Here the CDR3 DNA reads TGTGCCAGCGAGCTTGGGACTAGCGGGCCCAGCTCCTACAATGAGCAGTTCTTC.

The chain has TRBV6-1 and TRBJ2-1, with 8 bases matching TRBD1. Germline values: CDR1 MNHNS, CDR2 SASEGT. The CDR3 has 13 residues. The CDR3 here is CVSARGLYNEQFF. In DNA, the CDR3 is TGTGTTTCGGCCAGGGGGCTCTACAATGAGCAGTTCTTC.

The V and J genes are TRBV28 and TRBJ2-7; D uncertain. The CDR3 has 11 amino acids. The ends were cut back, 6 bases at V and 3 bases at J, with 6 bases in the middle. Germline lookup yields CDR1 MDHEN and CDR2 SYDVKM. The CDR3 loop is CASSENYEQYF. CDR3 bases: TGTGCCAGCAGCGAAAACTACGAGCAGTACTTC.

The V and J genes are TRBV30 and TRBJ1-5; the D is unclear. The CDR3 contains 15 residues. Germline CDR1 is GTSNPN and CDR2 is SVGIG (reference sequence). Trimming pared 0 bases from V and 4 bases from J, leaving 13 bases between. Here the CDR3 DNA reads TGTGCCTGGAGTGTACCGGTGCGAGGGAATCAGCCCCAGCATTTT. Its protein is CAWSVPVRGNQPQHF.

The V call is TRBV28, the J call TRBJ1-2, with TRBD1 matching over 7 bases. V lost 6 bases to trimming and J lost 4 bases; unmatched junction nucleotides: 5. Germline loops: CDR1 MDHEN, CDR2 SYDVKM. The CDR3 totals 13 residues. In nucleotides, the CDR3 is TGTGCCAGCAGCCAGACAGGGCTCTATGGCTACACCTTC. Its protein is CASSQTGLYGYTF.

This clone is a singleton in its sample. The CDR3 sequence is CASSLIEREEYF. The CDR3 DNA is TGTGCCAGCAGCTTAATTGAAAGGGAGGAGTACTTC. The chain employs TRBV11-2 and TRBJ2-7; TRBD2 might be the D (6 bases). CDR3 length: 12 amino acids. Germline CDR1 SGHAT, CDR2 FQNNGV. Trimming pared 2 bases from V and 11 bases from J, leaving 13 bases between.

V gene TRBV7-8 combines with J gene TRBJ2-3; 9 bases are a match to TRBD2. Trimming removed 6 bases from V and 6 bases from J; junction bases left unmatched: 13. The V gene's germline CDR1 is SGHVS and CDR2 FQNEAQ. The CDR3 totals 16 residues. The CDR3 DNA is TGTGCCAGCAGTGAAAGAGGCGGGAGGGCAAAGGATACGCAGTATTTT. Its translation is CASSERGGRAKDTQYF.

This clone was picked up a small number of times. This rearrangement joins TRBV6-6 to TRBJ1-5, with 7 nucleotides matching TRBD1. The CDR3 covers 15 residues. The V gene end was trimmed by 6 bases and the J gene end by 2 bases; junction bases not matched to a gene: 7. Germline V lookup: CDR1 MNHNY, CDR2 SVGAGI (reference sequence). The CDR3 sequence: CASSPGGSGNQPQHF. CDR3 DNA: TGTGCCAGCAGCCCAGGGGGTTCGGGCAATCAGCCCCAGCATTTT.

This sequence joins TRBV28 and TRBJ2-5, with D hard to call. V lost 3 bases to trimming and J lost 5 bases, with 4 bases between them. Germline CDR1 MDHEN, CDR2 SYDVKM. There are 11 residues in the CDR3. CDR3 sequence: CASSFLETQYF. CDR3 DNA sequence: TGTGCCAGCAGTTTCTTGGAGACCCAGTACTTC.

This clone was observed a few times. DNA for the CDR3: TGTGCCAGCTCACCCAATTCAGACAGCCGAGGCTCTGAAGCTTTCTTT. This translates into CASSPNSDSRGSEAFF. V and J are TRBV18 and TRBJ1-1, with a tentative D call TRBD1 (5 bases). The V gene lost 3 bases and the J gene lost 6 bases, with 20 bases spanning the gap. Germline assignment: CDR1 KGHSH and CDR2 LQKENI. This CDR3 has 16 residues.

This clone was recorded once. This chain connects TRBV5-4 to TRBJ2-6; no clear D. Trimming stripped 3 bases from V and 4 bases from J, with 14 bases between. The CDR3 spans 16 residues. Looked up from germline, CDR1 is SGHNT and CDR2 is YYREEE (reference sequence). CDR3 region: CASSWDLSLGANVLTF. As DNA, the CDR3 is TGTGCCAGCAGCTGGGATTTATCTCTGGGGGCCAACGTCCTGACTTTC.